Below are 32 T cell receptor beta chains sequenced from a single sample in a study of blood T cell repertoires in COVID-19. Libraries were prepared by immunoSEQ multiplex PCR; TCRdb keeps only in-frame clonotypes and omits some of them. The repertoire holds 140,000 to 150,000 clones, with more than 65% as singletons. The sequenced sample was peripheral blood. The receptor set was obtained from a man in his fifties or sixties with active or convalescent COVID-19.

The chain combines TRBV18 with TRBJ2-1; D perhaps matches TRBD2 (6 bases). The CDR3 covers 15 residues. V was pared by 5 bases and J by 6 bases, with 17 bases between. The germline CDR1 and CDR2 sequences are KGHSH and LQKENI. This chain's CDR3 is CASSNGLPTGNEQFF. CDR3 nucleotide sequence: TGTGCCAGCTCAAACGGACTACCAACTGGCAATGAGCAGTTCTTC.

The V gene is TRBV19, the J gene TRBJ1-1; D unclear. Looked up from germline, CDR1 is LNHDA and CDR2 is SQIVND (reference sequence). The CDR3 runs 15 residues. Trimming removed 3 bases from V and 0 bases from J, with 11 bases in between. The CDR3, as DNA: TGTGCCAGTAGTATCCGGCTGGGCATGAACACTGAAGCTTTCTTT. As protein: CASSIRLGMNTEAFF. The full variable domain, completed using reference TRBV19 and TRBJ1-1, is DGGITQSPKYLFRKEGQNVTLSCEQNLNHDAMYWYRQDPGQGLRLIYYSQIVNDFQKGDIAEGYSVSREKKESFPLTVTSAQKNPTAFYLCASSIRLGMNTEAFFGQGTRLTVV.

The rearrangement links TRBV30 to TRBJ2-3; no definite D call. Germline lookup yields CDR1 GTSNPN and CDR2 SVGIG (reference sequence). The CDR3 is made up of 12 amino acids. Trimming shortened V by 5 bases and J by 0 bases, and 6 bases separated the two germline ends. CDR3 nucleotides: TGTGCCTGGGAGACTAGCACAGATACGCAGTATTTT. Protein product: CAWETSTDTQYF.

The V call is TRBV5-1, the J call TRBJ1-3; D gene ambiguous. V was pared by 0 bases and J by 8 bases, with 12 bases between. Germline V gene data show CDR1 as SGHRS and CDR2 as YFSETQ. The CDR3 consists of 14 residues. CDR3 sequence: CASSLEGSRDTIYF. The CDR3 region has the DNA TGCGCCAGCAGCTTGGAAGGGAGTAGGGACACCATATATTTT.

V gene TRBV4-1 combines with J gene TRBJ2-1, with D perhaps TRBD1 (6 bases). The CDR3 totals 14 residues. Per germline, CDR1 MGHRA and CDR2 YSYEKL. V gave up 1 base and J gave up 9 bases, with 13 bases separating them. The CDR3 region is CASSQADRLFEQFF. In nucleotides, the CDR3 is TGCGCCAGCAGCCAAGCCGACAGGCTCTTTGAGCAGTTCTTC.

This clone was counted between two and nine times. V usage is TRBV19 and J usage is TRBJ1-6, with TRBD1 identical over 8 bases. This CDR3 contains 16 residues. V was pared by 6 bases and J by 7 bases, with 11 bases of the junction left unmatched. Germline CDR1 reads LNHDA; CDR2 reads SQIVND (reference sequence). CDR3 DNA: TGTGCCAGTAGGAGCTTTGGACAGGGCGGAAATTCACCCCTCCACTTT. It is translated as CASRSFGQGGNSPLHF.

This clone has a handful of counts. CDR3 protein: CASSQGGNNQPQHF. Written as DNA, the CDR3 is TGTGCCAGCAGCCAGGGGGGAAACAATCAGCCCCAGCATTTT. The chain joins TRBV14 to TRBJ1-5, with a tentative D call TRBD1 (5 bases). CDR1 SGHDN and CDR2 FVKESK come from the germline V gene. The CDR3 covers 14 residues. The V end lost 3 bases, the J end lost 3 bases, and 9 bases lay between the germline ends.

The chain recombines TRBV27 with TRBJ2-7; 10 bases map to TRBD1. The germline CDR1 and CDR2 sequences are MNHEY and SMNVEV (reference sequence). The CDR3 runs 14 residues. With 5 bases clipped from V and 5 bases from J, the junction kept 6 bases outside the gene matches. The chain's CDR3 is CASSKTGGLNEQYF. The CDR3 nucleotides read TGTGCCAGCAGTAAGACAGGGGGCTTAAACGAGCAGTACTTC.

The chain carries TRBV7-2 and TRBJ1-4; D is undetermined. The CDR3 totals 15 residues. The V end was cut by 4 bases, the J end by 5 bases, with 14 bases between. Germline assignment: CDR1 SGHTA and CDR2 FQGNSA. CDR3 DNA sequence: TGTGCCAGCAGCTGGAAGGTTGGCGGGAATGAAAAACTGTTTTTT. This translates into CASSWKVGGNEKLFF.

CDR3 sequence reads: CASSLGNRGGPEAFF. CDR3 nucleotide sequence: TGTGCCAGCAGCTTAGGGAACAGGGGTGGGCCTGAAGCTTTCTTT. This rearrangement joins TRBV7-2 to TRBJ1-1; 7 positions agree with TRBD1. Unmatched junction bases numbered 8, after V lost 1 base and J lost 6 bases. CDR3 length: 15 amino acids. Germline CDR1 SGHTA, CDR2 FQGNSA. The full variable domain, in which reference TRBV7-2 and TRBJ1-1 provide the parts outside the CDR3, is GAGVSQSPSNKVTEKGKDVELRCDPISGHTALYWYRQSLGQGLEFLIYFQGNSAPDKSGLPSDRFSAERTGGSVSTLTIQRTQQEDSAVYLCASSLGNRGGPEAFFGQGTRLTVV.

This rearrangement joins TRBV11-3 to TRBJ1-2; possibly TRBD1 for D (6 bases). Germline lookup yields CDR1 SGHNT and CDR2 YENEEA. There are 14 residues in the CDR3. Trimming left V 5 bases short and J 5 bases short, with 15 bases between. CDR3 DNA sequence: TGTGCCAGCAGCCTAGGACAGTCAACATATGGCTACACCTTC. This codes for CASSLGQSTYGYTF.

The gene calls are TRBV19 and TRBJ1-1; 7 nucleotides line up with TRBD1. The CDR3 contains 13 residues. CDR1 is LNHDA and CDR2 is SQIVND in the germline V gene (reference sequence). The J segment lost 3 bases and the V segment lost 4 bases, leaving 2 bases of the junction unmatched. The CDR3 spells CASSTTGDTEAFF. The CDR3 nucleotides read TGTGCCAGTAGTACCACAGGGGACACTGAAGCTTTCTTT. The full variable domain, in which reference TRBV19 and TRBJ1-1 provide the parts outside the CDR3, is DGGITQSPKYLFRKEGQNVTLSCEQNLNHDAMYWYRQDPGQGLRLIYYSQIVNDFQKGDIAEGYSVSREKKESFPLTVTSAQKNPTAFYLCASSTTGDTEAFFGQGTRLTVV.

V is TRBV27 and J is TRBJ2-1; D is possibly TRBD1 (6 bases). V lost 5 bases, J lost 6 bases, and 14 bases lay in between. The CDR3 extends over 14 amino acids. Germline V gene data show CDR1 as MNHEY and CDR2 as SMNVEV (reference sequence). DNA for the CDR3: TGTGCCAGCAGTCCGACAGGATTTTTCAATGAGCAGTTCTTC. Protein: CASSPTGFFNEQFF.

The CDR3 region is CASSVGGQGLYEQYF. DNA for the CDR3: TGTGCCAGCAGCGTAGGGGGACAGGGGCTATACGAGCAGTACTTC. This rearrangement joins TRBV9 to TRBJ2-7, with 10 bases matching TRBD1. The V gene's germline CDR1 is SGDLS and CDR2 YYNGEE. J lost 4 bases, V lost 0 bases, and 4 bases had no gene match. The CDR3 spans 15 residues.

The rearrangement links TRBV11-3 to TRBJ2-3; D unresolved. CDR1 and CDR2 from the germline V gene are SGHNT and YENEEA. This CDR3 comprises 12 residues. Trimming left V 5 bases short and J 3 bases short, with 6 bases between. CDR3 nucleotide sequence: TGTGCCAGCAGCGCCGGGACAGATACGCAGTATTTT. The encoded protein is CASSAGTDTQYF. Based on the CDR3 plus reference TRBV11-3 and TRBJ2-3, the full variable domain is EAGVVQSPRYKIIEKKQPVAFWCNPISGHNTLYWYLQNLGQGPELLIRYENEEAVDDSQLPKDRFSAERLKGVDSTLKIQPAELGDSAVYLCASSAGTDTQYFGPGTRLTVL.

This clone was picked up one time. The chain recombines TRBV7-8 with TRBJ1-2; D gene unclear. CDR1 is SGHVS, CDR2 FQNEAQ, per germline. V lost 1 base and J lost 4, with 7 bases in between. The CDR3 spans 13 residues. The CDR3 is CASSLDRTYGYTF. The CDR3 bases are TGTGCCAGCAGCTTAGACAGAACCTATGGCTACACCTTC. The variable domain in full, completed from reference TRBV7-8 and TRBJ1-2, reads GAGVSQSPRYKVAKRGQDVALRCDPISGHVSLFWYQQALGQGPEFLTYFQNEAQLDKSGLPSDRFFAERPEGSVSTLKIQRTQQEDSAVYLCASSLDRTYGYTFGSGTRLTVV.

The chain employs TRBV18 and TRBJ1-1, with D possibly being TRBD1 (6 bases). The germline gives CDR1 KGHSH, CDR2 LQKENI. Trimming removed 3 bases from V and 3 bases from J, with 14 bases in between. The CDR3 length is 15 residues. CDR3 loop: CASSPPSPGDTEAFF. CDR3 in DNA: TGTGCCAGCTCACCCCCCTCCCCAGGGGACACTGAAGCTTTCTTT.

The chain joins TRBV7-9 to TRBJ1-1; D is possibly TRBD1 (5 bases). Germline values: CDR1 SEHNR, CDR2 FQNEAQ (reference sequence). The V and J ends lost 5 bases and 3 bases respectively, with 13 bases between them. This CDR3 has 14 amino acids. CDR3 protein: CASSMGRGDTEAFF. In DNA, the CDR3 is TGTGCCAGCAGCATGGGTCGGGGGGACACTGAAGCTTTCTTT.

The V and J genes are TRBV5-1 and TRBJ1-4; tentative D call: TRBD1 (5 bases). Germline assignment: CDR1 SGHRS and CDR2 YFSETQ. The CDR3 extends over 16 amino acids. Trimming left V 0 bases short and J 0 bases short, with 9 bases between. The CDR3: CASSLGGLATNEKLFF. The CDR3 region has the DNA TGCGCCAGCAGCTTGGGGGGACTTGCAACTAATGAAAAACTGTTTTTT. The full variable domain, rest sourced from reference TRBV5-1 and TRBJ1-4, is KAGVTQTPRYLIKTRGQQVTLSCSPISGHRSVSWYQQTPGQGLQFLFEYFSETQRNKGNFPGRFSGRQFSNSRSEMNVSTLELGDSALYLCASSLGGLATNEKLFFGSGTQLSVL.

V and J are TRBV24-1 and TRBJ1-1; TRBD1 matches 7 bases. The CDR3 consists of 14 residues. Germline V CDR1 and CDR2: KGHDR, SFDVKD. The trim removed 7 bases at V and 5 bases at J, leaving 9 bases unmatched. CDR3 in amino acids: CATRGTGVGTEAFF. DNA for the CDR3: TGTGCCACCAGAGGTACAGGGGTAGGGACTGAAGCTTTCTTT.

V and J are TRBV4-3 and TRBJ2-7; a possible D gene is TRBD1 (5 bases). Germline V CDR1 and CDR2: LGHNA, YSLEER. CDR3 length: 15 residues. Trimming removed 0 bases from V and 0 bases from J, with 9 bases in between. CDR3 sequence reads: CASSQDRQSSYEQYF. The CDR3, as DNA: TGCGCCAGCAGCCAAGATAGACAGAGCTCCTACGAGCAGTACTTC.

The chain has TRBV2 and TRBJ1-5, with D perhaps matching TRBD1 (6 bases). Germline CDR1 SNHLY, CDR2 FYNNEI. The CDR3 runs 17 residues. The ends were cut back, 6 bases at V and 0 bases at J, with 18 bases in the middle. Written as DNA, the CDR3 is TGTGCCAGCAGCATCGGGACAAATCCATATAGCAATCAGCCCCAGCATTTT. It codes for CASSIGTNPYSNQPQHF.

CDR3 sequence reads: CAWSGRLPSSTRFFYNEQFF. The CDR3 DNA reads as TGTGCCTGGAGCGGAAGGCTCCCGAGCTCGACTAGATTCTTCTACAATGAGCAGTTCTTC. The chain is built from TRBV30 and TRBJ2-1; D is perhaps TRBD2 (6 bases). V was cut by 3 bases and J by 3 bases, with 30 bases left in between. This CDR3 comprises 20 residues. Germline values: CDR1 GTSNPN, CDR2 SVGIG (reference sequence).

The rearrangement uses TRBV25-1 and TRBJ2-5; 10 nucleotides agree with TRBD1. Per the germline V gene, CDR1 is MGHDK and CDR2 is SYGVNS. The CDR3 runs to 14 residues. With 5 bases clipped from V and 5 bases from J, the junction kept 5 bases outside the gene matches. The CDR3 nucleotides are TGTGCCAGCAGTTCGACAGGGGGCCAGGAGACCCAGTACTTC. It translates to CASSSTGGQETQYF.

This clone was observed a single time. The J gene is TRBJ2-1, the V gene TRBV11-3; 12 bases match TRBD2. V was pared by 5 bases and J by 0 bases, with 14 bases of the junction left unmatched. Looked up from germline, CDR1 is SGHNT and CDR2 is YENEEA. The CDR3 is 20 residues long. The DNA for the CDR3 is TGTGCCAGCAGCCCAGGGGGTAGGACTAGCGGGATACGCTCCTACAATGAGCAGTTCTTC. The encoded protein is CASSPGGRTSGIRSYNEQFF.

The V and J genes are TRBV2 and TRBJ2-7; 8 positions match TRBD2. The V segment lost 6 bases and the J segment 4 bases; nucleotides outside the gene matches: 11. This CDR3 has 15 amino acids. The germline V gene has CDR1 SNHLY and CDR2 FYNNEI. The CDR3 nucleotides read TGTGCCAGCAGCTCCCCTCCAGCGGGAGTGTACGAGCAGTACGTC. Protein sequence: CASSSPPAGVYEQYV.

As DNA, the CDR3 is TGCGCCAGCAGTAGGGGCTACGAGCAGTACGTC. Protein: CASSRGYEQYV. V gene TRBV10-2 combines with J gene TRBJ2-7; D may be TRBD1 (5 bases). Germline CDR1 and CDR2: WSHSY and SAAADI. The CDR3 totals 11 residues. V was shortened by 5 bases and J by 3 bases, with 5 bases between the two germline ends.

This clone was counted once. CDR3 DNA: TGTGCCAGCAGCTTAAGTGGGGAGAATGAAAAACTGTTTTTT. The encoded protein is CASSLSGENEKLFF. The rearrangement links TRBV7-8 to TRBJ1-4, with D uncertain. CDR3 length: 14 amino acids. V shed 2 bases and J shed 5 bases, with 9 bases lying between them. Germline lookup yields CDR1 SGHVS and CDR2 FQNEAQ.

The chain has TRBV25-1 and TRBJ2-2, with D perhaps matching TRBD1 (7 bases). V lost 4 bases to trimming and J lost 0 bases, with 15 bases between them. Germline CDR1 is MGHDK and CDR2 is SYGVNS. This CDR3 has 17 amino acids. CDR3 in DNA: TGTGCCAGCAGTGGCGGGACAGTTGTTCCGAACACCGGGGAGCTGTTTTTT. Translating it yields CASSGGTVVPNTGELFF.

The chain combines TRBV27 with TRBJ2-6; tentative D call: TRBD1 (6 bases). The CDR3 sequence is 17 residues long. The germline V and J ends were trimmed by 5 bases and 0 bases, with 14 bases remaining between them. Germline V gives CDR1 MNHEY, CDR2 SMNVEV (reference sequence). Here the CDR3 DNA reads TGTGCCAGCAGTCCCTGGGACACTCGCTCTGGGGCCAACGTCCTGACTTTC. Its protein is CASSPWDTRSGANVLTF.

This sequence joins TRBV5-1 and TRBJ2-1; no definite D call. Deletions cut 1 base from V and 6 bases from J, with 8 bases between. Germline V gene data show CDR1 as SGHRS and CDR2 as YFSETQ. This CDR3 contains 13 residues. As DNA, the CDR3 is TGCGCCAGCAGCTTGCTCCCTCCCAATGAGCAGTTCTTC. Its protein is CASSLLPPNEQFF.

The rearrangement joins TRBV18 to TRBJ1-2; D possibly corresponds to TRBD1 (5 bases). This CDR3 is built from 13 residues. The V end lost 3 bases, the J end lost 4 bases, and 9 bases lay between the germline ends. Germline lookup yields CDR1 KGHSH and CDR2 LQKENI. CDR3 bases: TGTGCCAGCTCACCCGACAGAGCCTATGGCTACACCTTC. Its protein product is CASSPDRAYGYTF.